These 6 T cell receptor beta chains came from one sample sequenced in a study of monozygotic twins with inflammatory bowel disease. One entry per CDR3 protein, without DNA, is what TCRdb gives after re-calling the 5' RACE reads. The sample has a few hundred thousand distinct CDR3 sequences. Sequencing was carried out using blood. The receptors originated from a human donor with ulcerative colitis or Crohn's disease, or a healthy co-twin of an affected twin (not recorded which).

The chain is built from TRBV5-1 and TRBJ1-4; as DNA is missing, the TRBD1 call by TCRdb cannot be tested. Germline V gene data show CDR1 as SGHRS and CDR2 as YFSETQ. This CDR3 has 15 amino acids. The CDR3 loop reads CASSSGTPSTEKLFF.

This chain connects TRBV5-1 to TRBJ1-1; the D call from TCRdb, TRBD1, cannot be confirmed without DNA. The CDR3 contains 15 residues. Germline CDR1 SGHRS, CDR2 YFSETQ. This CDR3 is CASSPDDPRGTEAFF.

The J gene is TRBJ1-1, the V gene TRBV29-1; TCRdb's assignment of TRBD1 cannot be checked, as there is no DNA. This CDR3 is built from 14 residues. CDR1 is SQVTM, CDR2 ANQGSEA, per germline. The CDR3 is CSVTSGTRGTEAFF.

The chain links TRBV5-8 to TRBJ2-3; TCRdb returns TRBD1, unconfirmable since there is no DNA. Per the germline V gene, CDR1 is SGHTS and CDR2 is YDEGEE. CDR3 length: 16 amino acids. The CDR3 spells CASSLEGGPSTDTQYF. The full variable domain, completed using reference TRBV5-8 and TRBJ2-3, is EAGVTQSPTHLIKTRGQQATLRCSPISGHTSVYWYQQALGLGLQFLLWYDEGEERNRGNFPPRFSGRQFPNYSSELNVNALELEDSALYLCASSLEGGPSTDTQYFGPGTRLTVL.

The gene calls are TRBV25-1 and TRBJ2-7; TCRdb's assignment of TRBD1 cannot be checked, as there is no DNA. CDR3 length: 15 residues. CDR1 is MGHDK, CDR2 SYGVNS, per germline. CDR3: CASSPSNRGTYEQYF.

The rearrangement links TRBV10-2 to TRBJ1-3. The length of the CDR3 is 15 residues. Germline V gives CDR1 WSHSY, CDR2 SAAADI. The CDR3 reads CASGDLLAKGNTIYF.